One sample yielded the 25 T cell receptor beta chains listed below, sequenced in a study of PD-1 blockade in classical Hodgkin lymphoma. Measured with immunoSEQ multiplex PCR; TCRdb has only the in-frame clones, and not every one. The profile shows approximately 41,000 clones, more than 85% of them singletons. Every single patient, without exception, relapsed after autologous stem cell transplantation, and brentuximab vedotin exposure varied. Sequencing was performed on peripheral blood mononuclear cells (PBMCs), taken before the second cycle of nivolumab. The receptors were gathered from a human donor with classical Hodgkin lymphoma.

The gene calls are TRBV13 and TRBJ2-3; D is ambiguous. Trimming left V 4 bases short and J 1 base short, with 6 bases between. The CDR3 is 13 amino acids. Germline V gene data show CDR1 as PRHDT and CDR2 as FYEKMQ (reference sequence). CDR3 sequence reads: CASSSLGTDTQYF. The CDR3 coding sequence is TGTGCCAGCAGCTCCCTAGGCACAGATACGCAGTATTTT.

V is TRBV10-3 and J is TRBJ1-3, with a possible D match to TRBD1 (5 bases). The germline gives CDR1 ENHRY, CDR2 SYGVKD. The CDR3 length is 14 residues. V was clipped by 7 bases and J by 4 bases, with 14 bases between them. This CDR3 is CAITEGASGNTIYF. The CDR3 DNA reads as TGTGCCATCACTGAAGGGGCATCCGGAAACACCATATATTTT.

The chain couples TRBV15 to TRBJ2-5; weak D call: TRBD2 (6 bases). V was trimmed by 1 base and J by 2 bases, leaving 17 bases between them. Germline lookup yields CDR1 LNHNV and CDR2 YYDKDF (reference sequence). The CDR3 has 17 residues. The CDR3 DNA sequence: TGTGCCACCAGCAGAGTGAGGCGGGGAGCAGGGCAAGAGACCCAGTACTTC. It codes for CATSRVRRGAGQETQYF.

V and J are TRBV4-1 and TRBJ2-5; D unresolved. This CDR3 contains 15 residues. Germline loops: CDR1 MGHRA, CDR2 YSYEKL. V was pared by 1 base and J by 2 bases, with 11 bases between. CDR3: CASSQGDRDQETQYF. CDR3 nucleotides: TGCGCCAGCAGCCAAGGGGATAGGGATCAAGAGACCCAGTACTTC.

CDR3 sequence: CASSLQVSDTQYF. Here the CDR3 DNA reads TGCGCCAGCAGCTTACAGGTTTCAGATACGCAGTATTTT. The chain couples TRBV5-1 to TRBJ2-3; TRBD1 is a possible D gene (5 bases). Germline V gene data show CDR1 as SGHRS and CDR2 as YFSETQ. The V end lost 2 bases, the J end lost 4 bases, and 8 bases lay between the germline ends. The CDR3 length is 13 residues.

J is TRBJ2-7 and V is TRBV28, with D possibly TRBD2 on 7 matching bases. V was clipped by 3 bases and J by 5 bases, with 14 bases between them. This CDR3 contains 14 residues. Looked up from germline, CDR1 is MDHEN and CDR2 is SYDVKM. CDR3 sequence: CASSFRGGRDEQYF. In nucleotides, the CDR3 is TGTGCCAGCAGTTTTAGGGGGGGCCGCGACGAGCAGTACTTC.

This chain links TRBV9 with TRBJ1-2; weak D call: TRBD1 (5 bases). The germline gives CDR1 SGDLS, CDR2 YYNGEE. Trimming removed 1 base from V and 2 bases from J, with 6 bases in between. The CDR3 has 13 residues. The CDR3 sequence: CASSVQGNYGYTF. The DNA for the CDR3 is TGTGCCAGCAGCGTACAGGGCAACTATGGCTACACCTTC.

This chain connects TRBV27 to TRBJ1-2, with 7 bases aligning to TRBD1. The CDR3 is 13 amino acids. Germline CDR1 reads MNHEY; CDR2 reads SMNVEV (reference sequence). V trimming: 2 bases; J trimming: 8 bases; junction bases outside the gene matches: 5. The CDR3 DNA reads TGTGCCAGCAGTTTACATACAGGGGCCGGCTACACCTTC. Translating gives CASSLHTGAGYTF.

This clone was seen a few times. This chain links TRBV6-5 with TRBJ1-1; D uncertain. V was clipped by 2 bases and J by 5 bases, with 9 bases between them. CDR3 length: 13 residues. CDR1 MNHEY and CDR2 SVGAGI come from the germline V gene. The CDR3 DNA follows: TGTGCCAGCAGTTACCGGGTTGGTACTGAAGCTTTCTTT. This codes for CASSYRVGTEAFF.

The DNA of the CDR3 is TGTGCCAGCAGCGGACGGCCTCCTGGGGCCAACGTCCTGACTTTC. It translates to CASSGRPPGANVLTF. The chain couples TRBV6-6 to TRBJ2-6, with D hard to call. Trimming shortened V by 6 bases and J by 2 bases, and 11 bases separated the two germline ends. CDR1 and CDR2 from the germline V gene are MNHNY and SVGAGI (reference sequence). This CDR3 region has 15 residues.

The J gene is TRBJ2-1, the V gene TRBV25-1; D gene ambiguous. The CDR3 covers 14 residues. V lost 1 base to trimming and J lost 9 bases, with 13 bases between them. Germline V gene lookup returns CDR1 MGHDK and CDR2 SYGVNS. As DNA, the CDR3 is TGTGCCAGCAGTGAATTTAGGCCCCTGAGTGAGCAGTTCTTC. Translating gives CASSEFRPLSEQFF.

This clone was seen just once. This rearrangement joins TRBV5-5 to TRBJ1-2; 10 nucleotides match TRBD1. The CDR3 runs to 14 residues. The V and J ends lost 5 bases and 8 bases, in that order; junction bases with no gene match: 9. Germline V gives CDR1 SGHKS, CDR2 YYEKEE (reference sequence). DNA of the CDR3: TGTGCCAGCAGTTCTCCGGGACAGGGGAGAGGCTACACCTTC. It codes for CASSSPGQGRGYTF. Full variable domain (rest looked up from reference TRBV5-5 and TRBJ1-2): DAGVTQSPTHLIKTRGQQVTLRCSPISGHKSVSWYQQVLGQGPQFIFQYYEKEERGRGNFPDRFSARQFPNYSSELNVNALLLGDSALYLCASSSPGQGRGYTFGSGTRLTVV.

This chain connects TRBV29-1 to TRBJ2-3; D call uncertain. V was shortened by 3 bases and J by 0 bases, with 13 bases between the two germline ends. Per germline, CDR1 SQVTM and CDR2 ANQGSEA. The CDR3 loop spans 15 amino acids. The CDR3 DNA reads TGCAGCGTTGATATTAGTAATCCCAGCACAGATACGCAGTATTTT. This sequence encodes CSVDISNPSTDTQYF.

This chain joins TRBV18 and TRBJ1-3; perhaps TRBD1 as D (5 bases). Trimming removed 3 bases at V and 0 bases at J, with 12 bases between. CDR1 KGHSH and CDR2 LQKENI come from the germline V gene. The CDR3 consists of 16 residues. CDR3 amino acids: CASSPRDGYSGNTIYF. Here the CDR3 DNA reads TGTGCCAGCTCACCCAGGGACGGTTACTCTGGAAACACCATATATTTT.

The V and J genes are TRBV10-3 and TRBJ2-1; TRBD2 aligns across 11 bases. Germline V gene data show CDR1 as ENHRY and CDR2 as SYGVKD. The CDR3 extends over 13 amino acids. V shed 10 bases, J shed 10 bases, and the junction held 9 bases outside the gene matches. The CDR3 nucleotides read TGTGCCACGGGACTAGCGGATTCTTCGGAGCAGTTCTTC. It encodes CATGLADSSEQFF.

The chain has TRBV4-1 and TRBJ2-3, with TRBD1 matching 9 bases. V lost 0 bases to trimming and J lost 2 bases; unmatched junction nucleotides: 9. This CDR3 is 18 amino acids long. CDR1 is MGHRA and CDR2 is YSYEKL in the germline V gene. The CDR3 DNA reads as TGCGCCAGCAGCCAAGATGGAACAGGGGGCCCCTCCACAGATACGCAGTATTTT. Its protein product is CASSQDGTGGPSTDTQYF.

Remarks on this clone: An end of the junction differs from the germline gene, which may be a read error. The chain recombines TRBV7-7 with TRBJ2-2; 7 bases align to TRBD1. The CDR3 has 15 residues. The germline V gene has CDR1 SSHAT and CDR2 FNYEAQ (reference sequence). The DNA of the CDR3 is TGTGCTAGCAGCGCGACAGGGACCAACACCGGGGAGCTGTTTTTT. It is translated as CASSATGTNTGELFF.

This chain connects TRBV7-3 to TRBJ2-5; the D is unclear. The V gene lost 4 bases and the J gene lost 5 bases, with 17 bases spanning the gap. Germline V lookup: CDR1 SGHTA, CDR2 FQGTGA. The CDR3 totals 15 residues. CDR3 residues: CASSSNDGFWETQYF. The CDR3 DNA reads as TGTGCCAGCAGCTCGAACGACGGGTTCTGGGAGACCCAGTACTTC.

This chain connects TRBV5-1 to TRBJ2-7, with a possible D match to TRBD2 (5 bases). Germline V gene data show CDR1 as SGHRS and CDR2 as YFSETQ. Trimming took off 0 bases at V and 2 bases at J, with 9 bases between the two ends. The CDR3 runs to 14 residues. CDR3 amino acids: CASSLAGTAYEQYF. For the CDR3, the DNA is TGCGCCAGCAGCTTGGCGGGAACGGCCTACGAGCAGTACTTC.

V is TRBV19 and J is TRBJ2-1, with 8 bases fitting TRBD2. The CDR3 is 14 residues long. Germline V gene sequence: CDR1 LNHDA, CDR2 SQIVND (reference sequence). V lost 2 bases, J lost 4 bases, and 1 base stayed unmatched. The CDR3: CASSIQREYNEQFF. CDR3 DNA: TGTGCCAGTAGTATACAGCGGGAGTACAATGAGCAGTTCTTC.

The gene calls are TRBV5-1 and TRBJ1-6; D is undetermined. Germline CDR1 and CDR2: SGHRS and YFSETQ. The CDR3 extends over 13 amino acids. Trimming took 0 bases from V and 8 from J, leaving 6 bases between them. For the CDR3, the DNA is TGCGCCAGCAGCTTGGAGCAGTATTCACCCCTCCACTTT. It yields the protein CASSLEQYSPLHF.

J is TRBJ2-1 and V is TRBV5-1, with a tentative D call TRBD2 (6 bases). Trimming took 4 bases from V and 0 from J, leaving 11 bases between them. There are 15 residues in the CDR3. Looked up from germline, CDR1 is SGHRS and CDR2 is YFSETQ. CDR3 protein: CASSIGLYSYNEQFF. The DNA for the CDR3 is TGCGCCAGCAGCATTGGACTATACTCCTACAATGAGCAGTTCTTC.

The rearrangement uses TRBV4-1 and TRBJ2-7; D ambiguous. The germline V gene encodes CDR1 MGHRA and CDR2 YSYEKL. V lost 7 bases to trimming and J lost 0 bases, with 13 bases between them. This CDR3 spans 14 amino acids. CDR3 coding DNA: TGCGCCAGCAAATTGGCTCCTCTCTCCTACGAGCAGTACTTC. This codes for CASKLAPLSYEQYF.

V is TRBV7-9 and J is TRBJ1-6; maybe TRBD1 (6 bases). This CDR3 region has 14 residues. The germline gives CDR1 SEHNR, CDR2 FQNEAQ (reference sequence). V lost 3 bases to trimming and J lost 7 bases, with 10 bases between them. In nucleotides, the CDR3 is TGTGCCAGCAGCTTCTGGCAGGGGAATTCACCCCTCCACTTT. Protein product: CASSFWQGNSPLHF.

The rearrangement links TRBV6-5 to TRBJ1-2; D remains unclear. V was clipped by 0 bases and J by 8 bases, with 10 bases between them. The CDR3 runs 13 residues. The germline V gene has CDR1 MNHEY and CDR2 SVGAGI. CDR3 bases: TGTGCCAGCAGTTACTCGAGTAGCGTGGGCTACACCTTC. Protein sequence: CASSYSSSVGYTF.